The next 7 T cell receptor beta chains were all read from a single sample in a study of breast tumors, draining lymph nodes, adjacent tissues. The lymph nodes were axillary draining lymph nodes from breast cancer patients. TCRdb called the multiplex PCR reads again in MiXCR, with one record for every CDR3 protein. In the table there are 200,000 to 250,000 distinct CDR3 sequences, under 40% of which are singletons. Sequenced: axillary lymph node tissue. The receptors were gathered from a female donor with breast cancer. Some clones in this sample may be carry-over from other donors' samples.

This clonotype was seen many times. This chain joins TRBV5-5 and TRBJ1-3; 7 bases line up with TRBD1. Trimming at V came to 0 bases and at J to 1 base, leaving 1 base not matched to a gene. The CDR3 spans 15 residues. CDR1 is SGHKS, CDR2 YYEKEE, per germline (reference sequence). The CDR3, as DNA: TGTGCCAGCAGCTTGGCAGGGGGTTCTGGAAACACCATATATTTT. It codes for CASSLAGGSGNTIYF.

DNA of the CDR3: TGTGCCAGCAGTTTACGGCAGGGCCTTAGCAATCAGCCCCAGCATTTT. Its translation: CASSLRQGLSNQPQHF. The V call is TRBV28, the J call TRBJ1-5, with D possibly matching TRBD1 (5 bases). CDR1 and CDR2 (germline): MDHEN, SYDVKM. V was cut by 2 bases and J by 0 bases, with 11 bases left in between. The CDR3 loop spans 16 amino acids.

This chain uses TRBV15 with TRBJ2-3; the match to TRBD2 covers 8 bases. Trimming cost V 0 bases and J 5 bases; bases outside gene matches: 4. CDR1 and CDR2 from the germline V gene are LNHNV and YYDKDF (reference sequence). This CDR3 spans 15 amino acids. The CDR3, as DNA: TGTGCCACCAGCAGAGATGGACTAGCTGGAGATACGCAGTATTTT. Residues: CATSRDGLAGDTQYF.

The V gene is TRBV19, the J gene TRBJ2-3, with 8 bases identical to TRBD1. This CDR3 contains 16 residues. With 4 bases clipped from V and 0 bases from J, the junction kept 6 bases outside the gene matches. CDR1 is LNHDA and CDR2 is SQIVND in the germline V gene (reference sequence). CDR3 protein: CASSTGTGASTDTQYF. The CDR3 DNA is TGTGCCAGTAGTACCGGGACAGGAGCTAGCACAGATACGCAGTATTTT.

A word on this clonotype: The DNA is left out, because the CDR3 cannot be placed on it with certainty; the CDR3 is given as TCRdb lists it. The chain couples TRBV7-9 to TRBJ2-7. A total of 20 residues make up the CDR3, ends included. Germline lookup yields CDR1 SEHNR and CDR2 FQNEAQ (reference sequence). The CDR3 protein is CASSFYICSAPWGHSYEQYF.

This clonotype was detected many times. The chain joins TRBV4-2 to TRBJ2-3; either TRBD1 or TRBD2 may fit D (6 bases each). The CDR3 has 15 amino acids. V gave up 1 base and J gave up 2 bases, with 10 bases separating them. Germline loops: CDR1 LGHNA, CDR2 YNFKEQ. The CDR3, as DNA: TGTGCCAGCAGCCAAGGGAGGGGGGACACAGATACGCAGTATTTT. This encodes CASSQGRGDTDTQYF.

In this sample, this clonotype turned up many times. This chain connects TRBV5-5 to TRBJ2-3, with D possibly matching TRBD2 (5 bases). Trimming cost V 4 bases and J 7 bases, with 10 bases left between them. Germline V gene data show CDR1 as SGHKS and CDR2 as YYEKEE (reference sequence). The CDR3 sequence is 12 residues long. As DNA, the CDR3 is TGTGCCAGCAGCCCGGACTTTTATACGCAGTATTTT. It yields the protein CASSPDFYTQYF. The full variable domain, rest sourced from reference TRBV5-5 and TRBJ2-3, is DAGVTQSPTHLIKTRGQQVTLRCSPISGHKSVSWYQQVLGQGPQFIFQYYEKEERGRGNFPDRFSARQFPNYSSELNVNALLLGDSALYLCASSPDFYTQYFGPGTRLTVL.